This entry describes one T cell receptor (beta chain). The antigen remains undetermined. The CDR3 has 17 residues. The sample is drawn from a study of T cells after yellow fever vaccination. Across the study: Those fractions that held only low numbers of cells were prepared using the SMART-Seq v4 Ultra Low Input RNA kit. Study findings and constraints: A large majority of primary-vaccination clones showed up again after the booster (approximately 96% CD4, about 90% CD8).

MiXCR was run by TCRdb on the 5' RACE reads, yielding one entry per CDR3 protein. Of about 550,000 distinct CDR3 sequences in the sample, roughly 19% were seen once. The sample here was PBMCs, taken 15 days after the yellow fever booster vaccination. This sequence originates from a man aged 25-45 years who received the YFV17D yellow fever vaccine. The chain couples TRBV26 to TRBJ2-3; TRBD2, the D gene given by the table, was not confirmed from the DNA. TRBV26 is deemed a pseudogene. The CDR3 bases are TGTGCCAGCAGTCTCAAACCGGGACTAGCGGGAGGGGGGACGCAGTATTTT. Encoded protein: CASSLKPGLAGGGTQYF.